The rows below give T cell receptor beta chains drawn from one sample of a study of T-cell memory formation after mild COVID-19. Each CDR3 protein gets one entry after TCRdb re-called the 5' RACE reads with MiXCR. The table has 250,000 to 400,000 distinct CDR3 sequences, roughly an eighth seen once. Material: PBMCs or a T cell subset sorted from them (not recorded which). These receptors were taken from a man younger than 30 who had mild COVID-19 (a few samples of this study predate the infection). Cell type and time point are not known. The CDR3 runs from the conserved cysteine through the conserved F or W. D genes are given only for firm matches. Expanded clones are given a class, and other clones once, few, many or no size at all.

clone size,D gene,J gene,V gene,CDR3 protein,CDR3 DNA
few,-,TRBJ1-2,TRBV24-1,CATSDLDSRYGYTF,TGTGCCACCAGTGATCTCGACAGTCGCTATGGCTACACCTTC
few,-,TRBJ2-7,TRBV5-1,CASSLAGDRAYEQYF,TGCGCCAGCAGCTTGGCCGGAGACAGAGCCTACGAGCAGTACTTC
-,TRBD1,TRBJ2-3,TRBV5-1,CASSSGTGLLDTQYF,TGCGCCAGCAGCTCCGGGACAGGACTTTTAGATACGCAGTATTTT
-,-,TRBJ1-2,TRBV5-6,CASTDGPTNGYTF,TGTGCCAGCACCGACGGACCTACCAATGGCTACACCTTC
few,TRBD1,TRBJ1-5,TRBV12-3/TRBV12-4,CASRGTGDQPQHF,TGTGCCAGCAGGGGGACAGGGGATCAGCCCCAGCATTTT
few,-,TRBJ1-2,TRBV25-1,CASSERYYGYTF,TGTGCCAGCAGTGAAAGATACTATGGCTACACCTTC
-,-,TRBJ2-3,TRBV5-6,CASSLVIGGPTDTQYF,TGTGCCAGCAGCTTGGTAATAGGAGGGCCCACAGATACGCAGTATTTT
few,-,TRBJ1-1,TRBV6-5,CASSYLRTAHTEAFF,TGTGCCAGCAGTTACTTGAGGACAGCGCACACTGAAGCTTTCTTT
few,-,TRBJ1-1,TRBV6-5,CASSYGRHLVF,TGTGCCAGCAGTTACGGCAGGCACCTCGTCTTT
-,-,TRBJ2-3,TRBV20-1,CSAIKASGSFTDTQYF,TGCAGTGCTATCAAGGCCAGCGGGTCTTTCACAGATACGCAGTATTTT
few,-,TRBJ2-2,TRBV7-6,CASSHTGSSTGELFF,TGTGCCAGCAGCCATACAGGGTCCAGCACCGGGGAGCTGTTTTTT
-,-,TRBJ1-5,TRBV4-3,CASSQVVGGNQPQHF,TGCGCCAGCAGCCAAGTAGTCGGGGGAAATCAGCCCCAGCATTTT
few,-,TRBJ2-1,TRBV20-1,CSARKGNPNNEQFF,TGCAGTGCTAGGAAGGGGAACCCCAACAATGAGCAGTTCTTC
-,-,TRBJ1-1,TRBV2,CASGKGTEAFF,TGTGCCAGTGGGAAAGGCACTGAAGCTTTCTTT
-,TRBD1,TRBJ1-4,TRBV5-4,CASSSRRQGRGEKLFF,TGTGCCAGCAGCTCTAGACGACAGGGGAGGGGTGAAAAACTGTTTTTT
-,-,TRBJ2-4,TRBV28,CASSSPHGALNIQYF,TGTGCCAGCAGTTCCCCCCACGGGGCTCTCAACATTCAGTACTTC
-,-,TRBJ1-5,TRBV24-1,CATSDFPDQPQHF,TGTGCCACCAGTGATTTCCCGGATCAGCCCCAGCATTTT
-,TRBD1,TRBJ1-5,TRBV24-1,CATSAWTGHNQPQHF,TGTGCCACCAGTGCTTGGACAGGGCACAATCAGCCCCAGCATTTT
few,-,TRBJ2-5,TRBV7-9,CASSFIQGETQYF,TGTGCCAGCAGCTTTATTCAGGGAGAGACCCAGTACTTC
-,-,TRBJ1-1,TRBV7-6,CASSPQIHTTTEAFF,TGTGCCAGCAGCCCGCAGATACATACGACCACTGAAGCTTTCTTT
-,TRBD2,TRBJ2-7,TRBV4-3,CASSQETSGSTLRGQYF,TGCGCCAGCAGCCAAGAGACTAGCGGGAGTACTCTACGAGGGCAGTACTTC
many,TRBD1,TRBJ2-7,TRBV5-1,CASSWGTGRYEQYF,TGCGCCAGCAGCTGGGGGACAGGCCGATACGAGCAGTACTTC
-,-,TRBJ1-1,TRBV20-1,CSARVPGNTEAFF,TGCAGTGCTAGAGTTCCAGGGAACACTGAAGCTTTCTTT
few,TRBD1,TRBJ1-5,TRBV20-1,CSAPRGRLRPQHF,TGCAGTGCACCCAGGGGGCGTCTGAGGCCCCAGCATTTT
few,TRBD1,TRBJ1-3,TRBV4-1,CASSHPTGGSGNTIYF,TGCGCCAGCAGCCACCCGACAGGGGGCTCTGGAAACACCATATATTTT
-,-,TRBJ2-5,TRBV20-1,CSASWETQYF,TGCAGTGCTAGTTGGGAGACCCAGTACTTC